This TCR beta chain stems from a study of neurological immune-mediated disorders. This clonotype was picked up many times. TCRdb re-called the 5' RACE reads with MiXCR, one entry per CDR3 protein. The data contain 84,000 or so distinct CDR3 sequences, approximately 4.3% of them seen just once; the ten biggest clones take up 5% to 6%. As for time point: longitudinal time-point 3. The CDR3 loop spans 14 amino acids. Trimming stripped 4 bases from V and 7 bases from J, with 15 bases between. Germline assignment: CDR1 SGHRS and CDR2 YFSETQ. This chain joins TRBV5-1 and TRBJ2-1; D may be TRBD1 or TRBD2 (6 bases each). Material for sequencing was PBMCs. This clonotype was sampled from a woman aged 60-70 years with multiple sclerosis. The CDR3 sequence: CASSPEGGWNEQFF. The CDR3 DNA sequence: TGCGCCAGCAGCCCGGAGGGGGGCTGGAATGAGCAGTTCTTC. The variable domain in full, completed from reference TRBV5-1 and TRBJ2-1, reads KAGVTQTPRYLIKTRGQQVTLSCSPISGHRSVSWYQQTPGQGLQFLFEYFSETQRNKGNFPGRFSGRQFSNSRSEMNVSTLELGDSALYLCASSPEGGWNEQFFGPGTRLTVL.